The clone carrying this TCR beta chain has a handful of counts. Antigen: not known. This specimen comes from a study of T cell repertoires in cytomegalovirus infection. Germline loops: CDR1 LNHDA, CDR2 SQIVND (reference sequence). Trimming took 2 bases from V and 1 from J, leaving 11 bases between them. This CDR3 has 15 amino acids. TCRdb analysed the reads with MiXCR anew, one entry per CDR3 protein. The data show hundreds of thousands of distinct CDR3 sequences, 31% seen once. General study findings and limits: The study identified carriers of CMV plus the relevant HLA from cumulative public TCR beta family frequency.

This TCR was sampled from a human donor in good health (CMV status not recorded). Some clones in this sample may be carry-over from other donors' samples. Sequenced material: cultured CD8+ T cells from PBMCs, taken from culture after CMV antigen stimulation. This chain joins TRBV19 and TRBJ1-1; the D gene is possibly TRBD1 (6 bases). CDR3 sequence (DNA): TGTGCCAGTAGTATACCACAGGGCTCGAACACTGAAGCTTTCTTT. Translated, it gives CASSIPQGSNTEAFF.